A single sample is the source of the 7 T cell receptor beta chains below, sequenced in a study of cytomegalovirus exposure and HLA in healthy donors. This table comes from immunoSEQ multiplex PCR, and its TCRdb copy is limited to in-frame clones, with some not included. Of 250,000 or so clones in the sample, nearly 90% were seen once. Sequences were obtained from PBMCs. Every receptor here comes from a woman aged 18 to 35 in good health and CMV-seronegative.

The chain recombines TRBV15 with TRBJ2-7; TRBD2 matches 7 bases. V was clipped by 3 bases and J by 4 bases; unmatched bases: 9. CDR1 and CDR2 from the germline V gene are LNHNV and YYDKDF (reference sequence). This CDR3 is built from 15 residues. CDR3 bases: TGTGCCACCAGCAGCACGGCCCTAGCGGAATACGAGCAGTACTTC. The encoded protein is CATSSTALAEYEQYF. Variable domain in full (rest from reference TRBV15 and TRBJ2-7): DAMVIQNPRYQVTQFGKPVTLSCSQTLNHNVMYWYQQKSSQAPKLLFHYYDKDFNNEADTPDNFQSRRPNTSFCFLDIRSPGLGDTAMYLCATSSTALAEYEQYFGPGTRLTVT.

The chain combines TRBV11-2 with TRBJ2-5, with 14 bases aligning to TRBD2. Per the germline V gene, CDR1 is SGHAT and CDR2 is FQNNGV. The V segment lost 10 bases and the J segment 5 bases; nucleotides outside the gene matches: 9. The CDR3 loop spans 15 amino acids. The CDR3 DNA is TGTGCCACGGCGTGGACTAGCGGGGGGTCGGAGACCCAGTACTTC. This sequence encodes CATAWTSGGSETQYF.

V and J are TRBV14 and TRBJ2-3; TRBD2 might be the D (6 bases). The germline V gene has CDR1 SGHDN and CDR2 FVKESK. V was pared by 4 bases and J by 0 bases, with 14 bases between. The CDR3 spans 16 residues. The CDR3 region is CASSPDWGDSTDTQYF. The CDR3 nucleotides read TGTGCCAGCAGCCCTGACTGGGGGGATAGCACAGATACGCAGTATTTT.

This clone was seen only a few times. The CDR3 here is CASSPELASSGGIQYF. The CDR3 DNA reads as TGCGCCAGCAGCCCTGAACTGGCGTCTAGCGGGGGGATCCAGTACTTC. V gene TRBV4-1 combines with J gene TRBJ2-5; 11 bases line up with TRBD2. There are 16 residues in the CDR3. Germline assignment: CDR1 MGHRA and CDR2 YSYEKL. J lost 10 bases, V lost 4 bases, and 14 bases had no gene match.

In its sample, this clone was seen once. As DNA, the CDR3 is TGCGCCAGCCAAGCATCCGGGACTAGCGTATACGAGCAGTACTTC. Protein: CASQASGTSVYEQYF. The chain carries TRBV5-1 and TRBJ2-7; 10 bases are shared with TRBD2. The trim removed 7 bases at V and 4 bases at J, leaving 11 bases unmatched. The germline V gene has CDR1 SGHRS and CDR2 YFSETQ. This CDR3 is built from 15 residues.

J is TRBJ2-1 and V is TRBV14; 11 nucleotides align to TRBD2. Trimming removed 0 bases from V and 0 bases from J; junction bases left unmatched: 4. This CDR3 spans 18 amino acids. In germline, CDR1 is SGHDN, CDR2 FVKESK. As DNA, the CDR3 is TGTGCCAGCAGCCAAGATCGGCTAGCGGGGGGCTCCTACAATGAGCAGTTCTTC. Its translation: CASSQDRLAGGSYNEQFF. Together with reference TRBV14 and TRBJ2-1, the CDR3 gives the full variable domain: EAGVTQFPSHSVIEKGQTVTLRCDPISGHDNLYWYRRVMGKEIKFLLHFVKESKQDESGMPNNRFLAERTGGTYSTLKVQPAELEDSGVYFCASSQDRLAGGSYNEQFFGPGTRLTVL.

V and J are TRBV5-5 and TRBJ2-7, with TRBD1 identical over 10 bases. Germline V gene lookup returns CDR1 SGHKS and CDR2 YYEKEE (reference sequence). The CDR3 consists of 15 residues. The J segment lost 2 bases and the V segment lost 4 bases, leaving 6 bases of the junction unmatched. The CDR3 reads CASSPIGTGAYEQYF. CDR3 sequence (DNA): TGTGCCAGCAGCCCCATCGGGACAGGGGCCTACGAGCAGTACTTC.